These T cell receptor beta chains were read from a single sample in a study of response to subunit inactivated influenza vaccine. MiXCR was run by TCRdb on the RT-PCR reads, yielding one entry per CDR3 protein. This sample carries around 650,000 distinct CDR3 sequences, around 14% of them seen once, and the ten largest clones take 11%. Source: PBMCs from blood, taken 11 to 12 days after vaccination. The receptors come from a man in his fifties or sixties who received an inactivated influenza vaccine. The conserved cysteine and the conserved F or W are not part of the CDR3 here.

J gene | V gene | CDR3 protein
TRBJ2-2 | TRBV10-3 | ATSLNTGELF
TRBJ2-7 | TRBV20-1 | SARWQGTYEQY
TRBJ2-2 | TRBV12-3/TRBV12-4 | ASSFGQRNTGELF
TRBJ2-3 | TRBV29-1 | SVVPRRNAGTDTQY
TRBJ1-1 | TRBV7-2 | ASSLAMGPTVNAEAF
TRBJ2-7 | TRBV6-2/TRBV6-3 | ASSTGLAGGGYEQY
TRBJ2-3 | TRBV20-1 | SATLPTSGRVWDTQY
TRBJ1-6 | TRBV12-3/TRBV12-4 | ASAGQGYNSPLH
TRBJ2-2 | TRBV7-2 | ASSWTSGAFGVGELF
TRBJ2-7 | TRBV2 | ATRSRDGEYEQY
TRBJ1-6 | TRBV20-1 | SARDLGVWDDSPLH
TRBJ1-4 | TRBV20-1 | SATPPGQSNEKLF
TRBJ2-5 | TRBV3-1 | ASSQGRRGTQY
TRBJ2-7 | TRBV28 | ASSLGQGLTYEQY
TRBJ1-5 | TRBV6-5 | ASSSTGPSNQPQH
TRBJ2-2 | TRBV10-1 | ASSDYRAGTGELF
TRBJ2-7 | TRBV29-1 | SVHGSGTYEQY
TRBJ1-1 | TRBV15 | ATERGTGAEAF
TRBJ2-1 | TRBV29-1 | SVPRGEGGNEQF
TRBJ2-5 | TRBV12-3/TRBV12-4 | ASSGSYRETQY